One TCR beta chain is described in this entry. No antigen is known for it. This sample is part of a study of CD8+ T cells in alopecia areata. Study-wide points: Alphabeta T cells residing in normal skin are also sequenced in scalp samples. In lesional scalp, particularly from alopecia totalis/universalis, clonality was higher than in normal scalp.

Specimens obtained from alopecia areata patients comprised lesional scalp punch biopsies and peripheral blood. RNA extraction and reverse transcription yielded cDNA as sequencing template. Method: immunoSEQ multiplex PCR; TCRdb's copy keeps in-frame clones and lacks some. Among around 250,000 clones listed, 65% to 70% were seen once. Germline-derived CDR1 and CDR2 are SEHNR and FQNEAQ (reference sequence). The CDR3 covers 13 residues. With 4 bases removed from V and 5 bases from J, the gap between germline ends came to 12 bases. This TCR derives from a human donor with alopecia areata. Sequenced here: CD4+ T cells sorted from blood, sampled at week 0. The gene calls are TRBV7-9 and TRBJ2-7, with D possibly matching TRBD1 (6 bases). CDR3 sequence: CASSSRGAHEQYF. Written as DNA, the CDR3 is TGTGCCAGCAGCTCCAGGGGTGCCCACGAGCAGTACTTC.